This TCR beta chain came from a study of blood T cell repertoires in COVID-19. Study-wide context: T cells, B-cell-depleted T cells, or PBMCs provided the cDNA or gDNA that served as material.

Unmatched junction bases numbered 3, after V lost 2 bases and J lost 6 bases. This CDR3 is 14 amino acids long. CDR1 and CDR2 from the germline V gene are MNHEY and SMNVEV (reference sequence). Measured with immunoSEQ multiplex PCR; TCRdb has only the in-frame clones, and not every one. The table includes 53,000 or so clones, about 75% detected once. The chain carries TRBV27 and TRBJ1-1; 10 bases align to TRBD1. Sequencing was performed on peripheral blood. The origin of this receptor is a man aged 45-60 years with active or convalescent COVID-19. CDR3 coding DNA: TGTGCCAGCAGTTTAGGGACAGGGGTATCTGAAGCTTTCTTT. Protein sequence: CASSLGTGVSEAFF.